Each of the 12 T cell receptor beta chains below was sequenced from the same sample in a study of blood T cells in healthy people across ages. A second PCR of about 6 to 11 cycles used a sample-barcoded 5' primer and a J-beta primer mix. Using its own MiXCR run on the 5' RACE reads, TCRdb lists one record per CDR3 protein. The table includes about 780,000 distinct CDR3 sequences, about 59% detected once. The sample taken for sequencing was blood. The receptors derive from a man aged 25-45 years in good health.

This clonotype appeared once. The chain is built from TRBV20-1 and TRBJ2-4, with D possibly called TRBD1 or TRBD2 (6 bases each). TRBJ2-7 matches the DNA end more closely, so the J call is doubtful. From germline, CDR1 is DFQATT and CDR2 SNEGSKA (reference sequence). The CDR3 is 13 residues long. The CDR3 spells CSALTGRRDEQYF. The CDR3 coding sequence is TGCAGTGCCCTGACAGGCAGGAGGGACGAGCAGTACTTC.

This chain joins TRBV13 and TRBJ2-1, with 9 positions matching TRBD2. The CDR3 is made up of 16 amino acids. J was trimmed by 3 bases and V by 5 bases; bases with no gene match: 8. From germline, CDR1 is PRHDT and CDR2 FYEKMQ (reference sequence). CDR3 region: CASSRPAGGYYNEQFF. CDR3 nucleotide sequence: TGTGCCAGCAGCCGACCAGCGGGGGGTTACTACAATGAGCAGTTCTTC.

V is TRBV12-3 or TRBV12-4 and J is TRBJ2-1; 11 nucleotides line up with TRBD1. The CDR3 sequence is 16 residues long. Trimming removed 4 bases from V and 4 bases from J; junction bases left unmatched: 6. The CDR3 DNA follows: TGTGCCAGCAGTTCGGGGGACAGGGGGTTATACAATGAGCAGTTCTTC. This sequence encodes CASSSGDRGLYNEQFF.

The chain joins TRBV7-2 to TRBJ2-3; 7 positions agree with TRBD2. The CDR3 is made up of 17 amino acids. Germline lookup yields CDR1 SGHTA and CDR2 FQGNSA. The V and J ends lost 1 base and 0 bases, in that order; junction bases with no gene match: 7. The CDR3 here is CASSLGARRGSTDTQYF. CDR3 DNA: TGTGCCAGCAGCTTAGGGGCAAGGCGGGGGAGCACAGATACGCAGTATTTT.

This rearrangement joins TRBV6-2 or TRBV6-3 to TRBJ2-1, with 9 bases matching TRBD2. V lost 9 bases to trimming and J lost 3 bases; unmatched junction nucleotides: 9. CDR1 is MNHEY, CDR2 SVGEGT, per germline. The CDR3 has 15 residues. CDR3 sequence: CASKSGGSFYNEQFF. In nucleotides, the CDR3 is TGTGCCAGTAAAAGCGGGGGGTCCTTCTACAATGAGCAGTTCTTC.

Remarks on this clonotype: At one boundary the junction diverges from the germline segment, which might be a read error. This rearrangement joins TRBV20-1 to TRBJ2-1, with TRBD1 matching over 9 bases. The CDR3 is 16 residues long. Germline lookup yields CDR1 DFQATT and CDR2 SNEGSKA (reference sequence). Here the CDR3 DNA reads TGCAGTGCTGGAGAATCCGGACAGGGGCTAATTGATGAGCAGTTCTTC. This codes for CSAGESGQGLIDEQFF.

The chain uses TRBV10-3 and TRBJ1-2; 8 bases map to TRBD1. CDR3 length: 15 residues. V lost 8 bases to trimming and J lost 3 bases; unmatched junction nucleotides: 11. Germline CDR1 reads ENHRY; CDR2 reads SYGVKD. CDR3 DNA sequence: TGTGCCATCCTGGGGAACGGACAGGGAGACTATGGCTACACCTTC. Translating it yields CAILGNGQGDYGYTF.

The rearrangement uses TRBV7-9 and TRBJ1-1; D is unresolved. V was trimmed by 8 bases and J by 4 bases, leaving 17 bases between them. The CDR3 is 14 residues long. The germline gives CDR1 SEHNR, CDR2 FQNEAQ (reference sequence). CDR3 nucleotide sequence: TGTGCCAGCGGGGATCTTCGCGGCGGCACTGAAGCTTTCTTT. This sequence encodes CASGDLRGGTEAFF.

The rearrangement uses TRBV12-3 or TRBV12-4 and TRBJ2-5; D possibly corresponds to TRBD1 (5 bases). The germline V and J ends were trimmed by 0 bases and 2 bases, with 13 bases remaining between them. The CDR3 sequence is 16 residues long. The CDR3 protein is CASSLASGKGQETQYF. As DNA, the CDR3 is TGTGCCAGCAGTTTAGCTTCAGGGAAGGGACAAGAGACCCAGTACTTC.

Concerning this clonotype: Because it lacks the conserved phenylalanine or tryptophan at the end, this CDR3 is likely a read error. The chain joins TRBV7-9 to TRBJ2-7; D gene unclear. Looked up from germline, CDR1 is SEHNR and CDR2 is FQNEAQ (reference sequence). The CDR3 is made up of 14 amino acids. Trimming removed 1 base from V and 1 base from J, with 8 bases in between. The DNA of the CDR3 is TGTGCCAGCAGCTTAGAGGCGCGTTCCTACGAGCAGTACTTA. Protein product: CASSLEARSYEQYL.

The chain couples TRBV6-6 to TRBJ2-5, with 7 bases that match TRBD2. The junction had 11 bases not matched to a gene; V was cut back by 2 bases and J by 11 bases. The CDR3 covers 14 residues. Looked up from germline, CDR1 is MNHNY and CDR2 is SVGAGI (reference sequence). The DNA for the CDR3 is TGTGCCAGCAGTTACCGTGGGGAGGGAAGGGAGCAGTACTTC. The encoded protein is CASSYRGEGREQYF.

This clonotype came up a few times. The chain recombines TRBV7-2 with TRBJ2-5, with a weak D call TRBD2 (5 bases). The tail of the sequence fits TRBJ2-7 better, so the J call may be wrong. The CDR3 consists of 14 residues. CDR1 and CDR2 (germline): SGHTA, FQGNSA. The CDR3 reads CASSFQGFRGEQYF. CDR3 coding DNA: TGTGCCAGCAGCTTCCAAGGGTTTCGGGGCGAGCAGTACTTC.